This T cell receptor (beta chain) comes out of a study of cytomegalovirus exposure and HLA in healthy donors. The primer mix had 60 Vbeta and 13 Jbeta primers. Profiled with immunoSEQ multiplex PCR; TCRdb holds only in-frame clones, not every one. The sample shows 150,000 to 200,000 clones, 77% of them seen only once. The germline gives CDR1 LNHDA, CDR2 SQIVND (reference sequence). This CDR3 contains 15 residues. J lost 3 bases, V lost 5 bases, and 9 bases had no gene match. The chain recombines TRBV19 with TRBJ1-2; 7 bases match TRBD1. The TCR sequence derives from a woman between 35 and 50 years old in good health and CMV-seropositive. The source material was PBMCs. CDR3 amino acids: CASSVSRGYDYGYTF. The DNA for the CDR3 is TGTGCCAGTAGTGTCTCCAGGGGGTACGACTATGGCTACACCTTC.